The present T cell receptor beta chain was sequenced within a study of T-cell memory formation after mild COVID-19 (dated by TCRdb to about 2021). Notes on the research overall: Most TCR sequence clusters were specific to one of the two donors. In a couple of donors, T-cell clones that expanded and contracted after mild COVID-19 were tracked by sequencing TCRalpha and TCRbeta repertoires over time. Two young, previously healthy adult volunteers made up the cohort, one male and one female.

CDR1 and CDR2 are read off the germline V gene (reference sequence) as MNHEY and SMNVEV. At the junction V is shortened by 1 base and J by 0 bases, with 13 bases in between. The CDR3 numbers 16 residues from cysteine through phenylalanine. The read is trimmed to its CDR3 DNA, 48 bases read in frame from base 1. PBMCs were isolated by Ficoll-Paque density gradient centrifugation. Sequencing was performed on an Illumina NovaSeq 6000. cDNA libraries for TCRalpha and TCRbeta were prepared by 5'RACE using constant-segment primers, with sample barcodes and unique molecular identifiers added. RNA was extracted from every sample with Trizol reagent. Amplification of the libraries took two PCR steps, and the second step added a second sample barcode plus Illumina TruSeq adapters. The libraries were sequenced on an Illumina NovaSeq using 2 x 150 bp paired-end reads. Concerning the study's data processing: Demultiplexing of reads and collapsing into UMI-guided consensus sequences were performed with migec v1.2.7. Using mixcr v2.1.11, UMI consensuses were aligned to TRA and TRB V and J templates and then assembled into clonotypes. A clonotype was counted as expanded or contracted only when both edgeR and NoisET called the clonotype significant, with the noise models trained on biological replicates. edgeR calls used a false discovery rate-adjusted p below 0.01 and a log2 fold-change threshold of 1. As an exploratory analysis of dynamics, max-normalized trajectories of the 1000 most abundant clonotypes were examined by PCA with hierarchical clustering. Separately sequenced CD4+ and CD8+ repertoires were used to assign the CD4 or CD8 phenotype of responding clones. Using fastp at Q25 and MiXCR, TCRdb reprocessed the public reads and kept productive beta chains. Rows with one shared CDR3 protein collapse into an entry with the most common genes and DNA. Clone size and V and J calls follow TCRdb, not the original study. The sample yields around 300,000 distinct CDR3 sequences; roughly 8.2% were counted once. The ten largest clones capture 22% of the sample.

What the research found in general, with its limitations: Some responding clones were detected in pre-infection memory, which suggested that pre-existing cross-reactive memory T cells had joined the SARS-CoV-2 response. SARS-CoV-2 specificity was not confirmed for the second-wave clones peaking on day 37. The study included only two mild cases, and larger cohorts that include severe cases with pre-infection samples were judged to be necessary. Contracting CD4+ clones appeared mostly in the CM and EM memory subsets, whereas CD8+ clones were enriched in EMRA. Clones that contracted from day 15 to 85 showed balanced CD4/CD8 phenotypes, whereas a second wave of clones that expanded from day 15 to 37 leaned towards CD4+.

The sample holds many counts of this clonotype. Its binding antigen is unknown. Base qualities are not provided; no much larger clone lies one nucleotide away. The source of this sequence is a man aged 18 to 35 who had mild COVID-19 (a few samples of this study predate the infection). The sample titles of this study are shuffled in the database, so cell type and time point are left out; the donor was told from shared clones. The chain links TRBV27 with TRBJ2-7; the best D guess is TRBD2, with 5 bases matching. Sequencing was performed on PBMCs or a T cell subset sorted from them (not recorded which). The nucleotide sequence reads as follows: TGTGCCAGCAGTTTATGGGCTAGCTCCAGCTCCTACGAGCAGTACTTC. Protein translation: CASSLWASSSSYEQYF.